This TCR beta chain was identified during a study of shared clonotypes between healthy human individuals. Whole-study findings and limits: A reduction in generation probabilities was seen for non-shared clonotypes relative to those shared by all four donors.

Concerning this clone: Antigen unknown.

Trimming removed 3 bases at V and 0 bases at J, with 23 bases between. This CDR3 has 20 amino acids. Germline values: CDR1 KGHSH, CDR2 LQKENI. Over several immunoSEQ plates, each subset's genomic DNA was distributed in even portions. The table came from immunoSEQ multiplex PCR; TCRdb's copy has only in-frame clones and leaves some out. Here the sample spans 1.4 million to 1.5 million clones, around 95% being singletons. This TCR derives from a young man in good health. The chain is built from TRBV18 and TRBJ1-4; D may be TRBD1 (6 bases). The source material was naive CD4+ T cells sorted from blood. Sample subset: CD45RA+ positively selected. The CDR3 DNA is TGTGCCAGCTCACCGCCTTGGGTGCTTGGAAAGGGGGCAACTAATGAAAAACTGTTTTTT. Its protein is CASSPPWVLGKGATNEKLFF.